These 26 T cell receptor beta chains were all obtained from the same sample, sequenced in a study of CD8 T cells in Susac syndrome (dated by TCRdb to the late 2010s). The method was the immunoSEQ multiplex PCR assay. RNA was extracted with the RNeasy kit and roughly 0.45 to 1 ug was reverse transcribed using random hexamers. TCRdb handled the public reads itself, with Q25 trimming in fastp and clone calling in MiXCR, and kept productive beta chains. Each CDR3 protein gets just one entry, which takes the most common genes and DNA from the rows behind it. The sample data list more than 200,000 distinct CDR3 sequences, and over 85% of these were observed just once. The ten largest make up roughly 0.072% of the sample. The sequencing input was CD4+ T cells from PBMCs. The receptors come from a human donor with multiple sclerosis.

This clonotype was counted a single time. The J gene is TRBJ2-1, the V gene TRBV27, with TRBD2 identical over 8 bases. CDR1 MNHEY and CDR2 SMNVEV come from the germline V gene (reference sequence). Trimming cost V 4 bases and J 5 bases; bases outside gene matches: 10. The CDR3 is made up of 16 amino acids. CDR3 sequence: CASSSGPGLENNEQFF. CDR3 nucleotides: TGTGCCAGCAGTTCGGGACCGGGACTAGAAAACAATGAGCAGTTCTTC.

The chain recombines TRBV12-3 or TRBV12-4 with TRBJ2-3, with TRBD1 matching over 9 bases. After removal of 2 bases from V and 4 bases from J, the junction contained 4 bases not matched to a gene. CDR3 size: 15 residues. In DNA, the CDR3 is TGTGCCAGCAGTTTACACAGGGGGCTCTCAGATACGCAGTATTTT. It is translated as CASSLHRGLSDTQYF.

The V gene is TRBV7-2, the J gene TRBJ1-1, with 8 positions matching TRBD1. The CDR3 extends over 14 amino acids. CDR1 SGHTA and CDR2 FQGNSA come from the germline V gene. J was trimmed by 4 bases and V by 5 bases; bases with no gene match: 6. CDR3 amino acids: CASSGQGPGTEAFF. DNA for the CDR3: TGTGCCAGCAGCGGACAGGGTCCTGGCACTGAAGCTTTCTTT.

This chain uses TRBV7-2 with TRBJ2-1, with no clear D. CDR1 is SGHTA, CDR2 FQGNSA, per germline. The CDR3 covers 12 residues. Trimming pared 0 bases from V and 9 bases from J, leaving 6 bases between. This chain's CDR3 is CASSLAFGEQFF. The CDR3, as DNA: TGTGCCAGCAGCTTAGCTTTCGGTGAGCAGTTCTTC.

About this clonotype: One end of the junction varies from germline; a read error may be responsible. The CDR3 DNA reads TGTGCCAGCAGGGAAGGGTTACACAATGAGCAGTTCTTC. Its protein is CASREGLHNEQFF. The chain couples TRBV2 to TRBJ2-1; D is unresolved. The CDR3 extends over 13 amino acids. Germline-derived CDR1 and CDR2 are SNHLY and FYNNEI.

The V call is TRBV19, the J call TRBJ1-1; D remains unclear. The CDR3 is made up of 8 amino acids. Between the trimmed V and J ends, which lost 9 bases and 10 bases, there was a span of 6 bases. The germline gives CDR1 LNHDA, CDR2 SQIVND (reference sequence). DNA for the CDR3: TGTGCCAGAGTCCCAGCTTTCTTT. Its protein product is CARVPAFF.

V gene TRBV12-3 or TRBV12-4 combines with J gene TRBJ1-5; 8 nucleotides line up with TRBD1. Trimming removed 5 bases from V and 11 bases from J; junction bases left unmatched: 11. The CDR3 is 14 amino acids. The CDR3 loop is CASSKTATGEAQHF. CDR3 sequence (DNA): TGTGCCAGCAGTAAGACCGCGACAGGGGAGGCCCAGCATTTT.

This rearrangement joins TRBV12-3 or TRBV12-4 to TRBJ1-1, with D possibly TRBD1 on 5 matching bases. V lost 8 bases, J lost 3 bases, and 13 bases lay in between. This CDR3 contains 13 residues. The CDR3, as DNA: TGTGCCAGCTCCTGGGGGGGGGACACTGAAGCTTTCTTT. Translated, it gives CASSWGGDTEAFF.

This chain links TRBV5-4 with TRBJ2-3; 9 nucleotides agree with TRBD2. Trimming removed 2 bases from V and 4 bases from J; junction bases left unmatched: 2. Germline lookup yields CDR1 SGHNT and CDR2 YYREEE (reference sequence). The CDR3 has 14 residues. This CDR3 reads CASSFSGSPDTQYF. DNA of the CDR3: TGTGCCAGCAGCTTTAGCGGGAGCCCAGATACGCAGTATTTT.

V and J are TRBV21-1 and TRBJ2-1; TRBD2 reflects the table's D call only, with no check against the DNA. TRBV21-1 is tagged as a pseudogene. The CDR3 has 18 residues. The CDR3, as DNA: TGTGCCAGCAGCAAAAACGACGGCGTGCTGGCGGGGCACAATGAGCAGTTCTTC. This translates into CASSKNDGVLAGHNEQFF.

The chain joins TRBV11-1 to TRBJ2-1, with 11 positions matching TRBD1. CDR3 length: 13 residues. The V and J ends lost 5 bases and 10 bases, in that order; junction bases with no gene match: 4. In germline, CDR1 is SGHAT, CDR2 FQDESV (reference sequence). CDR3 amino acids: CASSPDRGQEQFF. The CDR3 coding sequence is TGTGCCAGCAGCCCGGACAGGGGGCAGGAGCAGTTCTTC. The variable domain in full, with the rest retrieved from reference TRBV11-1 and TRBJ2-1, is EAEVAQSPRYKITEKSQAVAFWCDPISGHATLYWYRQILGQGPELLVQFQDESVVDDSQLPKDRFSAERLKGVDSTLKIQPAELGDSAMYLCASSPDRGQEQFFGPGTRLTVL.

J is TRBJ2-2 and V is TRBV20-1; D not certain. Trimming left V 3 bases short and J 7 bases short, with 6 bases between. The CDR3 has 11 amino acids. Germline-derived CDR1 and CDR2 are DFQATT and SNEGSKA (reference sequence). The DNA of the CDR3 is TGCAGTGCTAGTAGTTTCGGGGAGCTGTTTTTT. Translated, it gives CSASSFGELFF.

The CDR3 DNA reads TGTGCCAGTAGTAATTATTCGAAATCAAGGGATACGCAGTATTTT. Encoded protein: CASSNYSKSRDTQYF. The chain links TRBV19 to TRBJ2-3; D ambiguous. Trimming stripped 4 bases from V and 6 bases from J, with 17 bases between. This CDR3 has 15 residues. Germline V gives CDR1 LNHDA, CDR2 SQIVND (reference sequence).

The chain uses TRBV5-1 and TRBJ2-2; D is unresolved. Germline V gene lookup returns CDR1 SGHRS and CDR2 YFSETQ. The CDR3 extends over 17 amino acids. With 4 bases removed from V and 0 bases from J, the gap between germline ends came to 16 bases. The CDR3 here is CASSATLQLSNTGELFF. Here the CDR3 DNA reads TGCGCCAGCAGCGCGACCCTACAGCTGTCGAACACCGGGGAGCTGTTTTTT.

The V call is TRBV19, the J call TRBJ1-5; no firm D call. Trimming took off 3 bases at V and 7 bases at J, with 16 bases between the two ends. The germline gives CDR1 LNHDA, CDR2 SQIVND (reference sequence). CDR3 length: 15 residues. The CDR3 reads CASSMSLIPTQPQHF. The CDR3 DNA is TGTGCCAGTAGTATGTCCCTAATCCCCACACAGCCCCAGCATTTT.

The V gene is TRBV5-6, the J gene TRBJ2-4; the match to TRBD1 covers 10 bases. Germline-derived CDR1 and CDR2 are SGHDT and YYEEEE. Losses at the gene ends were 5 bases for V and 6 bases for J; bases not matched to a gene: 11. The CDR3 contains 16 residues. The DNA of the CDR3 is TGTGCCAGCAGAAGGTTGGTGGGACAGGGGCGAAACATTCAGTACTTC. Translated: CASRRLVGQGRNIQYF.

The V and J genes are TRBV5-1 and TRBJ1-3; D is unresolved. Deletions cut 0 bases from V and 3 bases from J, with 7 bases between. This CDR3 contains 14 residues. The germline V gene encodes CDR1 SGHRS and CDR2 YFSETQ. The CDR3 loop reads CASSLEGFGNTIYF. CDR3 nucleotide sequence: TGCGCCAGCAGCTTGGAGGGTTTTGGAAACACCATATATTTT.

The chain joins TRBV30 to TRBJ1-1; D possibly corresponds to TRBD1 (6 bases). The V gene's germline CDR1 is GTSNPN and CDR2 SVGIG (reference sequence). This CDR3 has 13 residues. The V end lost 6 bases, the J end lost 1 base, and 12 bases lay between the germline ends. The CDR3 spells CACAGDKNTEAFF. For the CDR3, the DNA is TGTGCCTGCGCCGGGGACAAGAACACTGAAGCTTTCTTT.

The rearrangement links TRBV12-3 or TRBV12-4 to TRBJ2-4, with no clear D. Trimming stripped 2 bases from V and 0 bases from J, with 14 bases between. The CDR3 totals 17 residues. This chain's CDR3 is CASSLRFPAGAKNIQYF. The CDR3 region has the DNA TGTGCCAGCAGTTTAAGATTTCCGGCAGGAGCCAAAAACATTCAGTACTTC.

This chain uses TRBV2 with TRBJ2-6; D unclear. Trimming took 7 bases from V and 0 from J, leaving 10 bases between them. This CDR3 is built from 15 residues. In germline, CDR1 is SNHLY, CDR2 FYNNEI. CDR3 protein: CASTSELSGANVLTF. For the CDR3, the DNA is TGTGCCAGCACGTCAGAGCTCTCTGGGGCCAACGTCCTGACTTTC.

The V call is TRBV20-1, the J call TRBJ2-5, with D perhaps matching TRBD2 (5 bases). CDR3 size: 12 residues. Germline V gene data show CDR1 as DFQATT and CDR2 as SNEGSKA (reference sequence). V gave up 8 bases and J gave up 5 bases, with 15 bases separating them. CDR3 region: CSRRGFGETQYF. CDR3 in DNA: TGCAGTCGACGAGGGTTTGGCGAGACCCAGTACTTC.

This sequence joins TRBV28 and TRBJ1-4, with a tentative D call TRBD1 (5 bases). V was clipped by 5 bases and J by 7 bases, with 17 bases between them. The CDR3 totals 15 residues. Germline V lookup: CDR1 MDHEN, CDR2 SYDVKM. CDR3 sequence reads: CASSPSDGGREKLFF. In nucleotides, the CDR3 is TGTGCCAGCAGTCCGTCTGACGGGGGTCGTGAAAAACTGTTTTTT.

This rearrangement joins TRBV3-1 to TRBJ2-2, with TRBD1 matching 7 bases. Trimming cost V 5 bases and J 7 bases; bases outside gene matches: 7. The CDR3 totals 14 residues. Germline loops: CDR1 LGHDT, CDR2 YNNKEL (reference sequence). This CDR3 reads CASSGRDRHGELFF. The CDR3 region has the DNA TGTGCCAGCAGCGGCCGGGACAGACACGGGGAGCTGTTTTTT.

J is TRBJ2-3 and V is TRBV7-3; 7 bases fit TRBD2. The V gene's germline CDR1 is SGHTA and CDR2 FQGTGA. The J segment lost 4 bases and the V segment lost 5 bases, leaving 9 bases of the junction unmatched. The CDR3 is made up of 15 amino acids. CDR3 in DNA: TGTGCCAGCAGCCGGCTAGCGGCCGGGTCAGATACGCAGTATTTT. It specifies CASSRLAAGSDTQYF. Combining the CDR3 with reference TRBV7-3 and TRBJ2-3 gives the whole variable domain GAGVSQTPSNKVTEKGKYVELRCDPISGHTALYWYRQSLGQGPEFLIYFQGTGAADDSGLPNDRFFAVRPEGSVSTLKIQRTERGDSAVYLCASSRLAAGSDTQYFGPGTRLTVL.

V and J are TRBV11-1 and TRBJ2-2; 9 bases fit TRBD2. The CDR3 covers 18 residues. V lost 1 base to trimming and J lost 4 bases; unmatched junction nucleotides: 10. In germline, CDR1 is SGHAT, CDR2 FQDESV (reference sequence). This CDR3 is CASSLVVLAGWRTGELFF. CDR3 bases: TGTGCCAGCAGCTTAGTTGTCCTAGCGGGATGGCGCACCGGGGAGCTGTTTTTT. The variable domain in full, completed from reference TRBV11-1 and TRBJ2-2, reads EAEVAQSPRYKITEKSQAVAFWCDPISGHATLYWYRQILGQGPELLVQFQDESVVDDSQLPKDRFSAERLKGVDSTLKIQPAELGDSAMYLCASSLVVLAGWRTGELFFGEGSRLTVL.

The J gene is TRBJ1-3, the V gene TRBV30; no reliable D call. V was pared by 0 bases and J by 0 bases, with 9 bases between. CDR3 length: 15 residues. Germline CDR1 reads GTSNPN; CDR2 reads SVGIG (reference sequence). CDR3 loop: CAWSVRRASGNTIYF. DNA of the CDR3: TGTGCCTGGAGTGTACGAAGGGCCTCTGGAAACACCATATATTTT.